The T cell receptor (beta chain) described here comes from a study of blood T cells in healthy people across ages. With V trimmed by 3 bases and J by 7 bases, 8 bases remained unmatched. This CDR3 is built from 14 residues. This clonotype turned up a few times. Its antigen is unknown. General study points: Diversity figures derived from one million T cells were judged to underestimate the true value.

The authors ran a second PCR of 7 to 11 cycles using a sample-barcoded 5' primer and a J-beta primer mix. TCRdb called the 5' RACE reads again in MiXCR, with one record for every CDR3 protein. The sample holds roughly 860,000 distinct CDR3 sequences, 60% to 80% seen once. The J gene is TRBJ1-2, the V gene TRBV12-3 or TRBV12-4; 7 nucleotides agree with TRBD1. The clonotype comes from a man aged 30 to 45 in good health. Sequencing was done on a sample of blood. DNA of the CDR3: TGTGCCAGCAGTTTTAAGGGGGCCAGCGGTGGCTACACCTTC. This gives the protein CASSFKGASGGYTF.